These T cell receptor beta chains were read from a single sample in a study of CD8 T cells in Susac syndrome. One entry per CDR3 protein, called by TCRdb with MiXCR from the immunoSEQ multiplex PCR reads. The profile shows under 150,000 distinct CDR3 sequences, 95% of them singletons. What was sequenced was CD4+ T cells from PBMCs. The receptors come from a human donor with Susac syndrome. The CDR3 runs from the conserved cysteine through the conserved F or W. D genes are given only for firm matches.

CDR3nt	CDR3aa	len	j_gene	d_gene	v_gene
TGTGCCAGCAGCCACAAAAGGGAGCAGTACTTC	CASSHKREQYF	11	TRBJ2-7	.	TRBV3-1
TGTGCCAGCAGCCTAAGGGACAGCTATGGCTACACCTTC	CASSLRDSYGYTF	13	TRBJ1-2	TRBD1	TRBV3-1
TGTGCCAGCAGCCCTTCACAGGGAATGTCTGAAGCTTTCTTT	CASSPSQGMSEAFF	14	TRBJ1-1	.	TRBV7-3
TGTGCCTGGAGTGTAAGGGAAGGGGATACGCAGTATTTT	CAWSVREGDTQYF	13	TRBJ2-3	.	TRBV30
TGCGCCAGCAGCCATACCCAGGAGAACACTGAAGCTTTCTTT	CASSHTQENTEAFF	14	TRBJ1-1	.	TRBV4-1
TGTGCCAGCAGCCCCCTGCGTGCACTAGCGGGAAAGGGCAATGAGCAGTTCTTC	CASSPLRALAGKGNEQFF	18	TRBJ2-1	TRBD2	TRBV11-2
TGTGCCAGCAGTACTGGACAGGGGAAATACAATGAGCAGTTCTTC	CASSTGQGKYNEQFF	15	TRBJ2-1	TRBD1	TRBV12-3/TRBV12-4
TGCGCCAGCAGCTCAGGGCCGACCGGGGAGCTGTTTTTT	CASSSGPTGELFF	13	TRBJ2-2	.	TRBV5-1
TGCAGTGCCGCCGAAGGGTGGGCTGAAGCTTTCTTT	CSAAEGWAEAFF	12	TRBJ1-1	.	TRBV20-1
TGTGCCACCAGCAGAGAGGCCAGTAGGCCGGGGGCTTTCTTT	CATSREASRPGAFF	14	TRBJ1-1	.	TRBV15
TGCAGCGTTGAGATCGGGTTGGACACTGAAGCTTTCTTT	CSVEIGLDTEAFF	13	TRBJ1-1	.	TRBV29-1
TGTGCCAGCAGCCTCGGCGGCCTGGCGATGGCTTTCTTT	CASSLGGLAMAFF	13	TRBJ1-1	.	TRBV7-2
TGTGCCAGCAGCTCCCCTCGGACTAGTAACCGTCACGAGCAGTACTTC	CASSSPRTSNRHEQYF	16	TRBJ2-7	TRBD2	TRBV7-9
TGTGCCAGTAGCAAAGGACAGGGGAATTCACCCCTCCACTTT	CASSKGQGNSPLHF	14	TRBJ1-6	TRBD1	TRBV19
TGTGCCACCAGCAGATCCGGGAGAGGCACAGATACGCAGTATTTT	CATSRSGRGTDTQYF	15	TRBJ2-3	.	TRBV15
TGCGCCAGCAGCGCCAGGGGAGGGGTTCGTGGCTACACCTTC	CASSARGGVRGYTF	14	TRBJ1-2	.	TRBV4-1
TGTGCCAGCAGCCCCCCCCAGACAGGGAGGGGCACTGAAGCTTTCTTT	CASSPPQTGRGTEAFF	16	TRBJ1-1	TRBD1	TRBV6-6